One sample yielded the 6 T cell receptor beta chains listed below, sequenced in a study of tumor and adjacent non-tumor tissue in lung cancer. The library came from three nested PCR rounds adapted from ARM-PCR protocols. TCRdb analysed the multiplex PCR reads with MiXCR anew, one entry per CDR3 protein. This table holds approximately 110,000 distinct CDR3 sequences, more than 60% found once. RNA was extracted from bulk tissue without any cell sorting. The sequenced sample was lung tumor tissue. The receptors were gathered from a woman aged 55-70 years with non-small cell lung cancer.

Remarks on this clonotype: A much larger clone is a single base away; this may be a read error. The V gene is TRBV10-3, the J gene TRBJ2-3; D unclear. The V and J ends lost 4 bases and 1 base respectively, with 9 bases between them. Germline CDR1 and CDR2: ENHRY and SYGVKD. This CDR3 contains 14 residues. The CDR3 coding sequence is TGTGCCATCAGTGCGGCAGAACGCACAGATACGCAGTATTTT. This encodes CAISAAERTDTQYF.

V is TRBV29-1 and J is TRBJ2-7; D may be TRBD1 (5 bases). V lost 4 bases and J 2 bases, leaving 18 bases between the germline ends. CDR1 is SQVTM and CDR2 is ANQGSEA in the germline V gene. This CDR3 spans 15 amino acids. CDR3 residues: CSVGWTPSSAYEQYF. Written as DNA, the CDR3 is TGCAGCGTTGGGTGGACACCCAGCTCAGCCTACGAGCAGTACTTC.

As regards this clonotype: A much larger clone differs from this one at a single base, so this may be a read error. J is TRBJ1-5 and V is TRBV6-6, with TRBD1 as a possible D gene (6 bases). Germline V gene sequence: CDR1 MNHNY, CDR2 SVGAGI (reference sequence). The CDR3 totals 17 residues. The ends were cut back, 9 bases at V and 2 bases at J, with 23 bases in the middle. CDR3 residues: CARSDPSQGDGNQPQHF. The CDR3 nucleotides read TGTGCCAGGAGTGACCCCTCACAGGGAGATGGCAATCAGCCCCAGCATTTT.

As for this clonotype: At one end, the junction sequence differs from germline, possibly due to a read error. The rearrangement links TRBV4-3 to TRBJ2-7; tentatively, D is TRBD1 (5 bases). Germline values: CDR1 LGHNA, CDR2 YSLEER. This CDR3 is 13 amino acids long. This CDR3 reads CASSQGAWYEQYF. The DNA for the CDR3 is TGTGCCAGCAGCCAAGGGGCGTGGTACGAGCAGTACTTC.

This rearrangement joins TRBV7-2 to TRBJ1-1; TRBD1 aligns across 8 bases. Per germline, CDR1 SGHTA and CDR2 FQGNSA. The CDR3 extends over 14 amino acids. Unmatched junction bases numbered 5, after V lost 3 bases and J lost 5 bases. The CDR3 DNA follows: TGTGCCAGCAGCTTCACCCAGGGGGCTACTGAAGCTTTCTTT. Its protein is CASSFTQGATEAFF. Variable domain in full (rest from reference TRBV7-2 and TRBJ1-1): GAGVSQSPSNKVTEKGKDVELRCDPISGHTALYWYRQSLGQGLEFLIYFQGNSAPDKSGLPSDRFSAERTGGSVSTLTIQRTQQEDSAVYLCASSFTQGATEAFFGQGTRLTVV.

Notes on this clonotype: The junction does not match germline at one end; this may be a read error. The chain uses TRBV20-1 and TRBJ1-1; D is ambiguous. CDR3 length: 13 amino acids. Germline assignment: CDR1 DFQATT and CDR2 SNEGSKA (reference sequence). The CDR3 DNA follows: TGCAGTGCTCGGGCCACCCGTGGCGCTGAAGCTTACTTT. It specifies CSARATRGAEAYF.